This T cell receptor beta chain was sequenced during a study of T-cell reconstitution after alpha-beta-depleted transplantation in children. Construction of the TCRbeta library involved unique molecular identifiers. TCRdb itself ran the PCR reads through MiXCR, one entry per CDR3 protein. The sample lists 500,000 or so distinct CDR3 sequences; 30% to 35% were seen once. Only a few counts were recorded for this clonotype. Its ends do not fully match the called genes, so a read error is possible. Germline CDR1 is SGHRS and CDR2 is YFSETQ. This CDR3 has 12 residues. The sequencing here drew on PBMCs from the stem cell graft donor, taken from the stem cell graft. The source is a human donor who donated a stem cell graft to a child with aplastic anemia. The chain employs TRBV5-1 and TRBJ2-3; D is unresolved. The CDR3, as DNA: TGTGCCAGCTCCCTAGAAGGAGATACGCAGTATTTT. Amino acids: CASSLEGDTQYF.